The rows below give T cell receptor beta chains drawn from one sample of a study of CD8 T cells in Susac syndrome. In TCRdb, the immunoSEQ multiplex PCR reads were re-called with MiXCR into one record per CDR3 protein. The sample lists roughly 120,000 distinct CDR3 sequences, 93% seen once, with roughly 0.088% in the top ten. The specimen was CD4+ T cells from PBMCs. The origin of the receptors is a human donor with multiple sclerosis. Both conserved end residues are part of each CDR3. The order of the fields is J gene, V gene, clone size, CDR3 protein. Some rows mark clone size as missing; the rest say once, few, many or name a class of expanded clone.

j_call: TRBJ1-1; v_call: TRBV7-9; clone_size: .; cdr3_aa: CASSFGGLVTEAFF
j_call: TRBJ2-7; v_call: TRBV20-1; clone_size: .; cdr3_aa: CSAETSGGHSYEQYF
j_call: TRBJ1-6; v_call: TRBV13; clone_size: .; cdr3_aa: CASSWTTANSPLHF
j_call: TRBJ2-7; v_call: TRBV19; clone_size: .; cdr3_aa: CASSIPGLIYEQYF
j_call: TRBJ2-6; v_call: TRBV4-3; clone_size: .; cdr3_aa: CASSQVSGTGANVLTF
j_call: TRBJ1-6; v_call: TRBV6-1; clone_size: .; cdr3_aa: CASNIYGTGGNSPLHF
j_call: TRBJ2-7; v_call: TRBV23-1; clone_size: .; cdr3_aa: CASSQSRNPYEQYF
j_call: TRBJ2-7; v_call: TRBV12-3/TRBV12-4; clone_size: .; cdr3_aa: CASSSGTGYYEQYF
j_call: TRBJ1-5; v_call: TRBV9; clone_size: .; cdr3_aa: CASSVGEGGSNQPQHF
j_call: TRBJ1-1; v_call: TRBV27; clone_size: .; cdr3_aa: CASSRQSTPAKSRGMNTEVFF
j_call: TRBJ1-4; v_call: TRBV11-1; clone_size: once; cdr3_aa: CASSSSRFADRGLGNVGKLFF
j_call: TRBJ1-2; v_call: TRBV7-2; clone_size: .; cdr3_aa: CASSLARFEANYGYTF
j_call: TRBJ1-2; v_call: TRBV7-3; clone_size: .; cdr3_aa: CASSLAGKDGYTF
j_call: TRBJ1-2; v_call: TRBV28; clone_size: .; cdr3_aa: CASSPRTFHTYGYTF
j_call: TRBJ2-3; v_call: TRBV5-4; clone_size: .; cdr3_aa: CASSLGLDTQYF
j_call: TRBJ1-6; v_call: TRBV6-6; clone_size: .; cdr3_aa: CASSYSRGAGNSPLHF
j_call: TRBJ1-1; v_call: TRBV20-1; clone_size: .; cdr3_aa: CSARGGGVKNTEAFF
j_call: TRBJ1-2; v_call: TRBV29-1; clone_size: .; cdr3_aa: CSGGTGLGYGYTF
j_call: TRBJ1-2; v_call: TRBV11-2; clone_size: once; cdr3_aa: CASSQSTNIYGYTF
j_call: TRBJ1-3; v_call: TRBV6-1; clone_size: few; cdr3_aa: CASLREGNTIYF
j_call: TRBJ2-5; v_call: TRBV5-1; clone_size: .; cdr3_aa: CASSRTRGETQYF
j_call: TRBJ2-5; v_call: TRBV4-1; clone_size: .; cdr3_aa: CASSPMDRDQETQYF
j_call: TRBJ2-7; v_call: TRBV5-1; clone_size: .; cdr3_aa: CASSLGLALGEQYF
j_call: TRBJ1-1; v_call: TRBV6-5; clone_size: .; cdr3_aa: CASSYGGDTEVFF
j_call: TRBJ2-7; v_call: TRBV4-3; clone_size: .; cdr3_aa: CASSQGAGYEQYF